These 25 T cell receptor beta chains were all obtained from the same sample, sequenced in a study of blood T cell repertoires in COVID-19. This table comes from immunoSEQ multiplex PCR, and its TCRdb copy is limited to in-frame clones, with some not included. The data contain under 130,000 clones, around four fifths of them singletons. The sample comprised peripheral blood. The receptors come from a woman aged 70-85 years with acute or convalescent COVID-19.

CDR3 DNA sequence: TGTGCCAGCAGTTTGACAGGGGGTTGGTTTGGAAACACCATATATTTT. Amino acid sequence: CASSLTGGWFGNTIYF. V usage is TRBV27 and J usage is TRBJ1-3; TRBD1 agrees at 9 bases. Losses at the gene ends were 3 bases for V and 3 bases for J; bases not matched to a gene: 6. This CDR3 is 16 amino acids long. Germline V gene sequence: CDR1 MNHEY, CDR2 SMNVEV (reference sequence).

DNA for the CDR3: TGTGCCAGCAGCCGGGGACAGCATAATGAAAAACTGTTTTTT. It translates to CASSRGQHNEKLFF. The rearrangement links TRBV7-6 to TRBJ1-4; 7 nucleotides line up with TRBD1. The CDR3 has 14 amino acids. After removal of 5 bases from V and 4 bases from J, the junction contained 4 bases not matched to a gene. Looked up from germline, CDR1 is SGHVS and CDR2 is FNYEAQ.

This clone appeared a single time. The chain couples TRBV11-2 to TRBJ2-5; TRBD2 matches at 10 bases. The V segment lost 1 base and the J segment 1 base; nucleotides outside the gene matches: 6. The germline gives CDR1 SGHAT, CDR2 FQNNGV. This CDR3 is built from 17 residues. The CDR3 DNA follows: TGTGCCAGCAGCTTAGGAGCTAGCGGGGGAAGCCAAGAGACCCAGTACTTC. This encodes CASSLGASGGSQETQYF.

The chain uses TRBV3-1 (or the pseudogene TRBV3-2) and TRBJ2-5; 9 bases match TRBD1. V lost 4 bases and J lost 1; bases outside the gene matches: 13. The CDR3 consists of 18 residues. Germline values: CDR1 LGHDT, CDR2 YNNKEL (reference sequence). CDR3 bases: TGTGCCAGCAGCCCTGGGACAGGGTGGAGGTGGGTCCAAGAGACCCAGTACTTC. The encoded protein is CASSPGTGWRWVQETQYF.

This chain joins TRBV3-1 (or the pseudogene TRBV3-2) and TRBJ1-2, with 9 positions matching TRBD1. The CDR3 extends over 15 amino acids. In germline, CDR1 is LGHDT, CDR2 YNNKEL (reference sequence). V lost 4 bases, J lost 1 base, and 4 bases stayed unmatched. The CDR3 sequence is CASSRGQGNNYGYTF. As DNA, the CDR3 is TGTGCCAGCAGCCGAGGACAGGGGAATAACTATGGCTACACCTTC.

This chain uses TRBV27 with TRBJ2-1, with D possibly being TRBD1 (5 bases). V was trimmed by 7 bases and J by 9 bases, leaving 19 bases between them. CDR1 is MNHEY, CDR2 SMNVEV, per germline (reference sequence). The CDR3 contains 14 residues. The CDR3: CASTFHAAGAEQFF. DNA for the CDR3: TGTGCCAGCACCTTCCATGCGGCTGGGGCTGAGCAGTTCTTC.

The chain joins TRBV30 to TRBJ2-5; D might be TRBD1 or TRBD2, each matching 6 bases. Germline V gives CDR1 GTSNPN, CDR2 SVGIG (reference sequence). CDR3 size: 15 residues. V lost 5 bases and J lost 5, with 21 bases in between. The CDR3 protein is CAWGGSGAPGETQYF. CDR3 DNA: TGTGCCTGGGGAGGGTCAGGGGCGCCGGGGGAGACCCAGTACTTC. The full variable domain, rest sourced from reference TRBV30 and TRBJ2-5, is SQTIHQWPATLVQPVGSPLSLECTVEGTSNPNLYWYRQAAGRGLQLLFYSVGIGQISSEVPQNLSASRPQDRQFILSSKKLLLSDSGFYLCAWGGSGAPGETQYFGPGTRLLVL.

Worth noting for this clone: Other DNA variants within this sample encode the same CDR3. V is TRBV6-2 or TRBV6-3 and J is TRBJ1-1, with a weak D call TRBD1 (5 bases). The CDR3 covers 13 residues. Trimming took off 2 bases at V and 4 bases at J, with 8 bases between the two ends. CDR1 and CDR2 from the germline V gene are MNHEY and SVGEGT. CDR3 sequence reads: CASSYGGSTEAFF. The CDR3 DNA follows: TGTGCCAGCAGTTACGGGGGGAGCACTGAAGCTTTCTTT.

This clone was observed a handful of times. This sequence joins TRBV5-1 and TRBJ1-2; D uncertain. This CDR3 contains 14 residues. The V gene lost 6 bases and the J gene lost 4 bases, with 16 bases spanning the gap. CDR1 and CDR2 (germline): SGHRS, YFSETQ. The DNA for the CDR3 is TGCGCCAGCAACGCGGACGTAGGACTCTATGGCTACACCTTC. The encoded protein is CASNADVGLYGYTF.

The chain joins TRBV7-2 to TRBJ2-3; TRBD1 aligns across 8 bases. Germline CDR1 SGHTA, CDR2 FQGNSA. Trimming cost V 3 bases and J 5 bases; bases outside gene matches: 1. The CDR3 loop spans 13 amino acids. The CDR3 loop reads CASSFGQGDTQYF. The CDR3 bases are TGTGCCAGCAGCTTTGGACAGGGAGATACGCAGTATTTT.

The gene calls are TRBV5-1 and TRBJ1-3; no firm D call. Trimming cost V 4 bases and J 0 bases, with 11 bases left between them. The CDR3 spans 15 residues. Germline CDR1 reads SGHRS; CDR2 reads YFSETQ. The CDR3 nucleotides are TGCGCCAGCAGCCCAAACATCAACTCTGGAAACACCATATATTTT. Protein product: CASSPNINSGNTIYF.

The V gene is TRBV15, the J gene TRBJ2-5, with D possibly matching TRBD2 (5 bases). The CDR3 contains 15 residues. V was cut by 4 bases and J by 3 bases, with 15 bases left in between. From germline, CDR1 is LNHNV and CDR2 YYDKDF (reference sequence). CDR3 sequence: CATSNIIYGEETQYF. The CDR3 region has the DNA TGTGCCACCAGCAACATCATTTACGGGGAAGAGACCCAGTACTTC. Using reference TRBV15 and TRBJ2-5 for the parts outside the CDR3, the full variable domain is DAMVIQNPRYQVTQFGKPVTLSCSQTLNHNVMYWYQQKSSQAPKLLFHYYDKDFNNEADTPDNFQSRRPNTSFCFLDIRSPGLGDTAMYLCATSNIIYGEETQYFGPGTRLLVL.

The chain joins TRBV28 to TRBJ1-2, with a weak D call TRBD1 (6 bases). The CDR3 is 14 amino acids. Trimming removed 2 bases from V and 8 bases from J, with 15 bases in between. Per germline, CDR1 MDHEN and CDR2 SYDVKM. CDR3 bases: TGTGCCAGCAGTTTAAGGAACAGGGTGGTGGGCTACACCTTC. Translated, it gives CASSLRNRVVGYTF.

V gene TRBV30 combines with J gene TRBJ1-6; D is undetermined. Per germline, CDR1 GTSNPN and CDR2 SVGIG (reference sequence). The V end was cut by 2 bases, the J end by 9 bases, with 8 bases between. CDR3 length: 12 amino acids. The CDR3 is CAWSSRVSPLHF. The CDR3 DNA reads as TGTGCCTGGAGTTCTAGAGTTTCACCCCTCCACTTT.

The genes are TRBV19 and TRBJ1-4; TRBD1 agrees at 9 bases. J gave up 7 bases and V 6 bases, and 9 bases lay outside the gene matches. The CDR3 runs 15 residues. CDR1 and CDR2 (germline): LNHDA, SQIVND (reference sequence). This CDR3 is CASRTAGTGSEKLFF. In nucleotides, the CDR3 is TGTGCCAGTAGAACCGCCGGGACAGGGTCTGAAAAACTGTTTTTT.

The chain has TRBV18 and TRBJ1-3; 8 bases match TRBD1. J was trimmed by 1 base and V by 1 base; bases with no gene match: 3. Germline CDR1 is KGHSH and CDR2 is LQKENI. The CDR3 covers 16 residues. CDR3 DNA: TGTGCCAGCTCACCACTGGACAGGGCGTCTGGAAACACCATATATTTT. Protein sequence: CASSPLDRASGNTIYF.

The V call is TRBV25-1, the J call TRBJ1-1, with TRBD1 identical over 9 bases. V was clipped by 4 bases and J by 11 bases; unmatched bases: 8. Germline CDR1 is MGHDK and CDR2 is SYGVNS. This CDR3 comprises 13 residues. The CDR3 nucleotides are TGTGCCAGCAGTGGGACAGGGGTGAGACTGGCTTTCTTT. Translation gives CASSGTGVRLAFF. Using reference TRBV25-1 and TRBJ1-1 for the parts outside the CDR3, the full variable domain is EADIYQTPRYLVIGTGKKITLECSQTMGHDKMYWYQQDPGMELHLIHYSYGVNSTEKGDLSSESTVSRIRTEHFPLTLESARPSHTSQYLCASSGTGVRLAFFGQGTRLTVV.

This chain links TRBV10-3 with TRBJ2-7; 8 bases agree with TRBD1. Germline CDR1 and CDR2: ENHRY and SYGVKD. The J segment lost 3 bases and the V segment lost 7 bases, leaving 5 bases of the junction unmatched. This CDR3 contains 13 residues. This CDR3 is CAIKDRESYEQYF. CDR3 nucleotides: TGTGCCATCAAGGACAGGGAAAGCTACGAGCAGTACTTC.

This clone was found once. The J gene is TRBJ1-6, the V gene TRBV5-1; 8 bases fit TRBD1. V shed 4 bases, J shed 2 bases, and the junction held 5 bases outside the gene matches. The CDR3 spans 16 residues. The germline V gene has CDR1 SGHRS and CDR2 YFSETQ. CDR3 residues: CASSPGQGTYNSPLHF. Here the CDR3 DNA reads TGCGCCAGCAGCCCCGGACAGGGCACCTATAATTCACCCCTCCACTTT.

The CDR3 sequence: CASSLQGAPNEQYF. DNA of the CDR3: TGTGCCAGCAGCTTACAGGGGGCACCGAACGAGCAGTACTTC. This sequence joins TRBV5-4 and TRBJ2-7; 9 positions match TRBD1. The V gene's germline CDR1 is SGHNT and CDR2 YYREEE (reference sequence). V shed 2 bases, J shed 5 bases, and the junction held 5 bases outside the gene matches. This CDR3 has 14 amino acids.

In this sample, this clone turned up once. The genes are TRBV11-2 and TRBJ2-1; 11 bases are a match to TRBD2. This CDR3 comprises 15 residues. CDR1 is SGHAT and CDR2 is FQNNGV in the germline V gene. Trimming at V came to 5 bases and at J to 9 bases, leaving 9 bases not matched to a gene. CDR3 residues: CASSVPLAGGGEQFF. DNA of the CDR3: TGTGCCAGCAGCGTACCGCTAGCGGGGGGAGGTGAGCAGTTCTTC.

There are a few counts of this clone. The V gene is TRBV5-6, the J gene TRBJ1-2; the D is unclear. Germline V gene sequence: CDR1 SGHDT, CDR2 YYEEEE. The CDR3 totals 14 residues. V was cut by 4 bases and J by 1 base, with 11 bases left in between. The CDR3 here is CASSLNTRNYGYTF. The CDR3 DNA is TGTGCCAGCAGCCTGAACACACGTAACTATGGCTACACCTTC.

The V and J genes are TRBV10-3 and TRBJ2-6, with D perhaps matching TRBD2 (5 bases). V lost 5 bases and J 4 bases, leaving 18 bases between the germline ends. Germline V gene sequence: CDR1 ENHRY, CDR2 SYGVKD. The CDR3 consists of 17 residues. The CDR3: CAISRRQEANGANVLTF. DNA for the CDR3: TGTGCCATCAGTAGGAGGCAGGAGGCGAACGGGGCCAACGTCCTGACTTTC.

By share of the sample, this clone is medium-sized. The rearrangement joins TRBV4-1 to TRBJ2-7, with D possibly being TRBD1 (5 bases). There are 14 residues in the CDR3. CDR1 and CDR2 (germline): MGHRA, YSYEKL. Trimming left V 6 bases short and J 6 bases short, with 18 bases between. The CDR3 reads CASSPGPGSLEQYF. As DNA, the CDR3 is TGCGCCAGCAGTCCGGGCCCAGGGTCCCTCGAGCAGTACTTC.

CDR3 DNA: TGTGCCAGCAGCCATTCGGGTGTTATCACAGATACGCAGTATTTT. Residues: CASSHSGVITDTQYF. V gene TRBV3-1 (or the pseudogene TRBV3-2) combines with J gene TRBJ2-3; D not resolved. Germline assignment: CDR1 LGHDT and CDR2 YNNKEL (reference sequence). Trimming removed 3 bases from V and 2 bases from J, with 12 bases in between. The CDR3 spans 15 residues.